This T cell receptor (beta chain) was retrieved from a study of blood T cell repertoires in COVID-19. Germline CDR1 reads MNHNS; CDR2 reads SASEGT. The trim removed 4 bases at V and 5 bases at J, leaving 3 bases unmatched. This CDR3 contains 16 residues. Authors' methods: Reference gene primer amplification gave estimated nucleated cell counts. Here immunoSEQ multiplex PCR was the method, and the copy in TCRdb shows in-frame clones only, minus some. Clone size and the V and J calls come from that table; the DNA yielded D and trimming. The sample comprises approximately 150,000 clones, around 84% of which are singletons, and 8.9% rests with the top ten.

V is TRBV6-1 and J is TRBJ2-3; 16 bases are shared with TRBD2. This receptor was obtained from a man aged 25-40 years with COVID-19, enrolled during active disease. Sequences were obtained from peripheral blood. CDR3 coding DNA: TGTGCCAGCAGTGCGGGACTAGCGGGAGGGGGAGATACGCAGTATTTT. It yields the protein CASSAGLAGGGDTQYF.